The table lists the clone carrying this T cell receptor beta chain with a count of one. Per the study methods: Amplifying reference gene primers gave estimates of nucleated cell counts. Repertoires were generated with immunoSEQ multiplex PCR, while TCRdb's copy carries only in-frame clones and drops some. The V and J calls and clone size are taken from that table; D and trimming were inferred from the DNA. The table includes 150,000 or so clones, around 81% detected once. These data are taken from a study of blood T cell repertoires in COVID-19. Overall study: COVID-19 samples collected from the United States, Italy and Spain covered acute and convalescent phases. Sources were T cells, B-cell-depleted T cells, or PBMCs; the material itself was cDNA or gDNA.

The CDR3 covers 14 residues. Trimming pared 8 bases from V and 9 bases from J, leaving 22 bases between. In germline, CDR1 is SNHLY, CDR2 FYNNEI. Sequencing input: peripheral blood. The receptor's source is a woman aged 60-75 years with acute or convalescent COVID-19. The V and J genes are TRBV2 and TRBJ1-2; possible D gene TRBD1, 6 bases. In DNA form, the CDR3 reads TGTGCCAGCGGAGGCGCGGGGGGCTCCCTGAGCTACACCTTC. Protein: CASGGAGGSLSYTF.